This T cell receptor beta chain is drawn from a study of preoperative IRX-2 immunotherapy in early breast cancer (dated by TCRdb to between 2019 and 2020). The treatment or condition label on this specimen signifies: preoperative locoregional IRX-2 cytokine immunotherapy. The samples were obtained from a phase Ib study in which preoperative, locoregional IRX-2 cytokine immunotherapy intended to prime immune responses was tested. Patients with early-stage breast cancer who were given IRX-2 before surgery served as donors. Library method: the immunoSEQ multiplex PCR assay. The table was pulled from immuneACCESS by TCRdb, which kept in-frame rearrangements only. Such tables lose some clones; where checked, under half of the loss comes from unresolved V genes, and the rest has no known cause. This sample holds 25,000 to 35,000 clones; about 79% were observed only once. The top ten clonotypes cover about 3.3% of the sample.

Remarks on this clone: Its antigen has not been determined. Base quality data are lacking; no much larger clone is found one base away.

The CDR3 holds 15 amino acids from the cysteine to the phenylalanine. Left in the record is the CDR3 DNA by itself, 45 bases read in frame from the first base. Trimming takes 10 bases from V and 1 base from J, and the germline ends sit 17 bases apart. According to the germline V gene, CDR1 reads MNHGY and CDR2 reads SAAAGT. The V and J segments used are TRBV6-8 and TRBJ2-1; the D assignment is uncertain and may be TRBD1 or TRBD2, with 6 bases supporting each. Collection took place from a patient treated with IRX-2 immunotherapy. The receptor was derived from a human donor with breast cancer. Here is the DNA: TGTGCCATCAGGCGGGACAAGCCATCCTACAATGAGCAGTTCTTC. It codes for CAIRRDKPSYNEQFF.